This paragraph reports one TCR beta chain. Its antigen is unknown. The CDR3 loop spans 15 amino acids. Germline CDR1 MNHEY, CDR2 SVGAGI. V gave up 0 bases and J gave up 5 bases; unmatched junction bases: 4. This entry belongs to a study of PD-L1 blockade in urothelial cancer. Study at large: Starting at some point between 2014 and 2015, patients were given atezolizumab (1,200 mg intravenously every 3 weeks). Analysis of the blood was performed 3 weeks (second dose) and 6 weeks after treatment start. Study outcomes and limitations: Below-median blood TCR clonality before treatment forecast better survival.

The data were produced by immunoSEQ multiplex PCR, yet TCRdb's version contains in-frame clones alone and is incomplete. The sample shows 48,000 or so clones, 80% to 90% of them seen only once. As to time point: peripheral blood 6 weeks after treatment start. The cohort comprised individuals with locally advanced or metastatic urothelial carcinoma. V gene TRBV6-5 combines with J gene TRBJ2-5, with TRBD2 matching over 9 bases. Sample: PBMCs, taken around atezolizumab (anti-PD-L1) treatment. This TCR was recovered from a man between 70 and 80 years old with urothelial cancer. The CDR3 coding sequence is TGTGCCAGCAGTTACTCTATAGCGGGAGACGAGACCCAGTACTTC. It specifies CASSYSIAGDETQYF.